The present TCR beta chain was sequenced within a study of HIV-infected patients and healthy controls. General study points: Size-matching overweighted rare events from HIV-infected data when comparing patients with controls. HIV+ repertoires were severely depleted of MAIT alpha-chain CDR3s, unlike healthy controls.

This clonotype is labeled medium-sized. Its antigen is as yet unknown. cDNA was made from about 500 ng RNA using alpha and beta constant primers. Each of the alpha and beta chains got its own library through chain-specific third strand synthesis with indices. Ligation attached cDNA to a 5' RACE adapter that carried a random hexamer and SP2 site. In TCRdb, the 5' RACE reads were re-called with MiXCR into one record per CDR3 protein. This sample has nearly 7,500 distinct CDR3 sequences, with about 10% found just once. CDR3 length equals 16 residues. CDR1 and CDR2 (germline): SGHAT, FQNNGV. Trimming removed 5 bases from V and 0 bases from J, with 14 bases in between. All unsorted peripheral T cells were captured because whole blood was used without fractionation.

The material was blood, obtained before antiretroviral therapy. The receptor was derived from an adult with HIV infection. V is TRBV11-2 and J is TRBJ2-4, with D unclear. The CDR3 spells CASSARFSLAKNIQYF. The CDR3 DNA follows: TGTGCCAGCAGCGCCCGGTTCTCCTTAGCCAAAAACATTCAGTACTTC.